This TCR beta chain was recovered during a study of yellow fever vaccine responses in identical twins. Trimming took 3 bases from V and 3 from J; bases not matched to a gene: 10. This CDR3 spans 15 amino acids. Germline V gene lookup returns CDR1 SQVTM and CDR2 ANQGSEA. Overall study findings and caveats: Reportedly, twins' vaccine T cell responses looked partly convergent and partly personalized.

Via MiXCR, TCRdb re-called the RT-PCR reads, giving one row per CDR3 protein. The sample yields roughly 6,600 distinct CDR3 sequences, less than 90% seen once. Turning to this clonotype: Its antigen remains unknown.

The specimen comprised T cells from blood (PBMCs), unsorted or a sorted subset (not recorded which), sampled before or after yellow fever vaccination (not recorded which). The TCR comes from a woman aged 18-35 years who received the yellow fever vaccine. This chain joins TRBV29-1 and TRBJ2-7; 8 bases agree with TRBD1. CDR3 nucleotide sequence: TGCAGCGTTGAGGACAGGGCCCGAACCTACTACGAGCAGTACTTC. Its protein product is CSVEDRARTYYEQYF.